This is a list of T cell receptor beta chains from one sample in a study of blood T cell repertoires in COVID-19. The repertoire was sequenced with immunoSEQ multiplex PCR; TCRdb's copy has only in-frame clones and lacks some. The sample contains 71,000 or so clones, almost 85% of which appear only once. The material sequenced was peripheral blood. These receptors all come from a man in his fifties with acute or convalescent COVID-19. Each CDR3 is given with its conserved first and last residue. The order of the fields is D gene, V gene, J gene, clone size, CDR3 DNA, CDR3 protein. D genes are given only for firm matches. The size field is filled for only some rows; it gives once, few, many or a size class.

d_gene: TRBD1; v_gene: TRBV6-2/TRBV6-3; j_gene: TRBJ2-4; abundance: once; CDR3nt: TGTGCCAGCAGTTACTCCACGACAGGGACCGGCGGCAAAAACATTCAGTACTTC; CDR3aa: CASSYSTTGTGGKNIQYF
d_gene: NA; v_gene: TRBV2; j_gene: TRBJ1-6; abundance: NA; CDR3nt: TGTGCCAGCAGTGGGACAGTTAATTCACCCCTCCACTTT; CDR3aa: CASSGTVNSPLHF
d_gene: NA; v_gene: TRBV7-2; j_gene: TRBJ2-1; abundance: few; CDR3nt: TGTGCCAGCAGTACCAGGGGGGTAGACAATGAGCAGTTCTTC; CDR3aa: CASSTRGVDNEQFF
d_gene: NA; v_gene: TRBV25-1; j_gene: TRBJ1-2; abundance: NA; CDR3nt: TGTGCCAGCAGTGAATATGACAGGACTGGCTACACCTTC; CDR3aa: CASSEYDRTGYTF
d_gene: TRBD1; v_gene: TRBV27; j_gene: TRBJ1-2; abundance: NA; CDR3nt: TGTGCCAGCAGTCCCGGACAGGGGGCCCATGGCTACACCTTC; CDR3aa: CASSPGQGAHGYTF
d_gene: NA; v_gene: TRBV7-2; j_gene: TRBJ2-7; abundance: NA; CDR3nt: TGTGCCAGCAGCTCTACAGCTTTTGCGCAGTACTTC; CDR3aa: CASSSTAFAQYF
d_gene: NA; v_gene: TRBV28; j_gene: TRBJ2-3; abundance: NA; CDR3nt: TGTGCCAGCAGCGCCCCGACTCTGGATACGCAGTATTTT; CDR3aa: CASSAPTLDTQYF
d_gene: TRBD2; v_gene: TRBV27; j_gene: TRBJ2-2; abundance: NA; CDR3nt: TGTGCCAGCAGTTTCCAGCGGGGGAGCACCGGGGAGCTGTTTTTT; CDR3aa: CASSFQRGSTGELFF
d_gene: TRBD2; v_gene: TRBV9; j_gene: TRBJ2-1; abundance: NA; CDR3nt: TGTGCCAGCAGCGTAGCTACAGGACTAGCGGGAGGTGAGCAGTTCTTC; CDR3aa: CASSVATGLAGGEQFF
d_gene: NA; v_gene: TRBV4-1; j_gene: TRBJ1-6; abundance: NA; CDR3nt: TGCGCCAGCAGCCATACTCCACCCTGGGGGCTGGGGTCCAAGCCACCCCTCCACTTT; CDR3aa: CASSHTPPWGLGSKPPLHF
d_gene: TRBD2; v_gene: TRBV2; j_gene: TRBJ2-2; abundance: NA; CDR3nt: TGTGCCAGCGGGGGGCTAGCGGGAGCCGGGGAGCTGTTTTTT; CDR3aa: CASGGLAGAGELFF
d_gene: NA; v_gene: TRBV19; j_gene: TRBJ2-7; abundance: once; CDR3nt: TGTGCCAGTAGTATTAGAGGAATCAACGACGAGCAGTACTTC; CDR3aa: CASSIRGINDEQYF